One T cell receptor (beta chain) is described in this entry. Authors' analysis steps: Estimation of nucleated cell counts relied on the amplification of reference gene primers. Using immunoSEQ multiplex PCR, the repertoire was profiled, and TCRdb retains in-frame clones only, with some absent. That table gives V, J and clone size, and the DNA gave D and trimming. The table lists over 60,000 clones, over 75% of them singletons, with roughly 2.7% in the top ten. The CDR3 has 16 residues. Germline V gives CDR1 MNHEY, CDR2 SMNVEV (reference sequence). V lost 7 bases and J 3 bases, leaving 18 bases between the germline ends. These data originate in a study of blood T cell repertoires in COVID-19. Looking at the study overall: Collection of acute and convalescent COVID-19 samples took place in the United States, Italy and Spain. In each case, the material was cDNA or gDNA derived from T cells, B-cell-depleted T cells, or PBMCs.

Material: peripheral blood. The origin of this receptor is a man in his 70s with active or convalescent COVID-19. This sequence joins TRBV27 and TRBJ2-2; D perhaps matches TRBD2 (7 bases). This CDR3 is CASNSRLAGDTGELFF. The CDR3 bases are TGTGCCAGCAATAGTCGACTAGCAGGGGACACCGGGGAGCTGTTTTTT.